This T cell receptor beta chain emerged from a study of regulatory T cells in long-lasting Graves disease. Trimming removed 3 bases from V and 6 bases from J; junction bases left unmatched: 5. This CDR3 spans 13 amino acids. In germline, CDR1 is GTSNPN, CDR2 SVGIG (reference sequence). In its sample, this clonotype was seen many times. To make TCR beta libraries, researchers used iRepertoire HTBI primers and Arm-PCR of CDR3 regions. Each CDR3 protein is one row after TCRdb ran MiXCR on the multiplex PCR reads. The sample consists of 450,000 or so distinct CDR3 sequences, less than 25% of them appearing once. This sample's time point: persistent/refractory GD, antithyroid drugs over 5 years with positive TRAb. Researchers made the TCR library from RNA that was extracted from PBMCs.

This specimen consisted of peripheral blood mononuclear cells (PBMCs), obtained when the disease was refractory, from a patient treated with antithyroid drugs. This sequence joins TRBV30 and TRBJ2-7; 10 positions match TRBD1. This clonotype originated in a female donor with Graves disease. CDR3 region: CAWRGTGAGEQYF. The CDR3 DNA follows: TGTGCCTGGAGGGGGACAGGGGCGGGCGAGCAGTACTTC.